Below are 24 T cell receptor beta chains sequenced from a single sample in a study of T-cell reconstitution after alpha-beta-depleted transplantation in children. TCRbeta library preparation incorporated unique molecular identifiers. MiXCR, applied by TCRdb to the PCR reads, yields one record per CDR3 protein. The sample lists about 250,000 distinct CDR3 sequences; 20% to 30% were seen once. The input for sequencing was PBMCs, mostly from graft donor cells, taken 360 days after TCRalphabeta/CD19-depleted stem cell transplant. Receptors were obtained from a female patient aged 2-10 years who had a stem cell transplant for congenital amegakaryocytic thrombocytopenia, so the T cells may come from the graft donor.

The V and J genes are TRBV10-3 and TRBJ2-2; TRBD1 matches 7 bases. This CDR3 is built from 15 residues. Per germline, CDR1 ENHRY and CDR2 SYGVKD. Trimming at V came to 9 bases and at J to 4 bases, leaving 11 bases not matched to a gene. Here the CDR3 reads CAMGEQGKTTGELFF. CDR3 bases: TGTGCCATGGGGGAACAGGGGAAAACCACCGGGGAGCTGTTTTTT.

This clonotype came up a few times. This chain connects TRBV7-2 to TRBJ2-1, with D tentatively TRBD1 (6 bases). Germline CDR1 is SGHTA and CDR2 is FQGNSA. Trimming left V 5 bases short and J 4 bases short, with 9 bases between. This CDR3 spans 13 amino acids. The CDR3 DNA sequence: TGTGCCAGCAGCCCGGGACATTACAATGAGCAGTTCTTC. Protein product: CASSPGHYNEQFF. The complete variable domain, with remaining parts taken from reference TRBV7-2 and TRBJ2-1, reads GAGVSQSPSNKVTEKGKDVELRCDPISGHTALYWYRQSLGQGLEFLIYFQGNSAPDKSGLPSDRFSAERTGGSVSTLTIQRTQQEDSAVYLCASSPGHYNEQFFGPGTRLTVL.

The CDR3 here is CASSLQWNTYNEQFF. The CDR3 DNA reads TGTGCCAGCAGCTTACAATGGAACACCTACAATGAGCAGTTCTTC. V is TRBV7-2 and J is TRBJ2-1; the D is unclear. There are 15 residues in the CDR3. Germline V CDR1 and CDR2: SGHTA, FQGNSA. Trimming shortened V by 2 bases and J by 2 bases, and 10 bases separated the two germline ends. Using reference TRBV7-2 and TRBJ2-1 for the parts outside the CDR3, the full variable domain is GAGVSQSPSNKVTEKGKDVELRCDPISGHTALYWYRQSLGQGLEFLIYFQGNSAPDKSGLPSDRFSAERTGGSVSTLTIQRTQQEDSAVYLCASSLQWNTYNEQFFGPGTRLTVL.

The CDR3 DNA follows: TGTGCCAGCAGCTCAGGGTACCGCGGCACAGATACGCAGTATTTT. It translates to CASSSGYRGTDTQYF. The chain is built from TRBV12-3 or TRBV12-4 and TRBJ2-3; possibly TRBD1 for D (5 bases). CDR3 length equals 15 residues. V lost 6 bases to trimming and J lost 1 base, with 14 bases between them.

The chain couples TRBV12-3 or TRBV12-4 to TRBJ1-5; 10 nucleotides agree with TRBD1. Unmatched junction bases numbered 7, after V lost 5 bases and J lost 0 bases. The CDR3 runs to 17 residues. The CDR3 region is CASSKTGGYLSNQPQHF. The CDR3 DNA reads as TGTGCCAGCAGTAAGACAGGGGGCTACCTTAGCAATCAGCCCCAGCATTTT.

This clonotype was seen more than once but under ten times. J is TRBJ1-4 and V is TRBV7-8; D may be TRBD1 (5 bases). Germline CDR1 is SGHVS and CDR2 is FQNEAQ. The CDR3 extends over 13 amino acids. V shed 5 bases and J shed 8 bases, with 12 bases lying between them. The CDR3 region is CASSPLGAEKLFF. DNA for the CDR3: TGTGCCAGCAGCCCCCTCGGGGCGGAAAAACTGTTTTTT.

In this sample, this clonotype turned up a few times. This chain connects TRBV6-2 or TRBV6-3 to TRBJ2-3, with TRBD2 identical over 10 bases. Looked up from germline, CDR1 is MNHEY and CDR2 is SVGEGT. The junction had 13 bases not matched to a gene; V was cut back by 5 bases and J by 5 bases. The length of the CDR3 is 17 residues. The CDR3 region has the DNA TGTGCCAGCAGTACCGCCGGGACCTTAGCGGGAGGAGATACGCAGTATTTT. It encodes CASSTAGTLAGGDTQYF.

This clonotype was detected a few times. J is TRBJ2-3 and V is TRBV3-1; D is unresolved. CDR1 is LGHDT, CDR2 YNNKEL, per germline (reference sequence). The CDR3 runs to 13 residues. Trimming took off 1 base at V and 4 bases at J, with 6 bases between the two ends. The CDR3 coding sequence is TGTGCCAGCAGCCAAGGGGCGGCAGATACGCAGTATTTT. Translation: CASSQGAADTQYF.

This chain joins TRBV5-1 and TRBJ1-1, with TRBD1 matching 7 bases. CDR1 is SGHRS, CDR2 YFSETQ, per germline. The V gene end was trimmed by 4 bases and the J gene end by 8 bases; junction bases not matched to a gene: 8. The CDR3 runs 13 residues. CDR3 nucleotides: TGCGCCAGCAGCCCGGGACAGTTATTGGAAGCTTTCTTT. Residues: CASSPGQLLEAFF.

The V call is TRBV20-1, the J call TRBJ2-7, with TRBD1 matching 10 bases. The CDR3 is 13 residues long. V was clipped by 4 bases and J by 5 bases; unmatched bases: 5. The germline gives CDR1 DFQATT, CDR2 SNEGSKA (reference sequence). CDR3 in DNA: TGCAGTGCTAAAAGGACAGGGGGGCACGAGCAGTACTTC. Translating it yields CSAKRTGGHEQYF.

The rearrangement links TRBV20-1 to TRBJ2-2, with D tentatively TRBD1 (6 bases). Trimming took off 3 bases at V and 0 bases at J, with 8 bases between the two ends. Germline CDR1 DFQATT, CDR2 SNEGSKA (reference sequence). CDR3 length: 14 amino acids. CDR3 sequence: CSARYRANTGELFF. In DNA form, the CDR3 reads TGCAGTGCTAGGTACAGGGCGAACACCGGGGAGCTGTTTTTT.

The rearrangement links TRBV5-1 to TRBJ1-2; D uncertain. V lost 4 bases to trimming and J lost 4 bases, with 20 bases between them. Germline values: CDR1 SGHRS, CDR2 YFSETQ. The length of the CDR3 is 16 residues. Here the CDR3 DNA reads TGCGCCAGCAGCGTGGATCGTTCTGGGGTCCCCTATGGCTACACCTTC. Encoded protein: CASSVDRSGVPYGYTF.

This clonotype was counted only a few times. V is TRBV12-3 or TRBV12-4 and J is TRBJ2-2; D is unclear. The CDR3 consists of 12 residues. Trimming took 7 bases from V and 6 from J, leaving 9 bases between them. This CDR3 is CASKSYAGELFF. In DNA form, the CDR3 reads TGTGCCAGCAAATCCTATGCCGGGGAGCTGTTTTTT.

The chain couples TRBV20-1 to TRBJ2-1, with D tentatively TRBD1 (6 bases). The CDR3 contains 14 residues. Germline assignment: CDR1 DFQATT and CDR2 SNEGSKA (reference sequence). V was trimmed by 6 bases and J by 1 base, leaving 13 bases between them. CDR3 amino acids: CSAERTASYNEQFF. The CDR3 region has the DNA TGCAGTGCAGAAAGGACAGCGTCCTACAATGAGCAGTTCTTC.

This clonotype was counted at least ten times. The chain uses TRBV25-1 and TRBJ2-1; no clear D. The CDR3 sequence is 14 residues long. Germline CDR1 is MGHDK and CDR2 is SYGVNS. V lost 3 bases and J lost 1, with 7 bases in between. CDR3 residues: CASSEAPSYNEQFF. The CDR3 coding sequence is TGTGCCAGCAGTGAGGCCCCATCCTACAATGAGCAGTTCTTC.

This clonotype was seen a handful of times. This chain connects TRBV28 to TRBJ2-5; maybe TRBD2 (5 bases). Trimming removed 8 bases at V and 1 base at J, with 20 bases between. This CDR3 is 16 amino acids long. Germline assignment: CDR1 MDHEN and CDR2 SYDVKM. CDR3 sequence reads: CASQWSYREPQETQYF. The CDR3 DNA reads TGTGCCAGCCAGTGGAGCTACCGGGAACCCCAAGAGACCCAGTACTTC.

The rearrangement joins TRBV28 to TRBJ2-3, with 16 bases aligning to TRBD2. The CDR3 length is 18 residues. Per the germline V gene, CDR1 is MDHEN and CDR2 is SYDVKM. J was trimmed by 3 bases and V by 6 bases; bases with no gene match: 9. The CDR3 sequence: CASRSPGLAGGRTDTQYF. The DNA of the CDR3 is TGTGCCAGCAGGTCCCCGGGACTAGCGGGGGGGCGGACAGATACGCAGTATTTT.

The chain carries TRBV30 and TRBJ2-7; weak D call: TRBD2 (7 bases). CDR1 is GTSNPN and CDR2 is SVGIG in the germline V gene (reference sequence). This CDR3 is built from 13 residues. V was trimmed by 2 bases and J by 7 bases, leaving 15 bases between them. The CDR3 reads CAWSLGGAGEQYF. The CDR3 DNA reads TGTGCCTGGAGTCTAGGGGGGGCAGGAGAGCAGTACTTC.

This rearrangement joins TRBV12-3 or TRBV12-4 to TRBJ2-5; no reliable D call. This CDR3 region has 12 residues. V lost 3 bases, J lost 4 bases, and 6 bases lay in between. As DNA, the CDR3 is TGTGCCAGCAGTTTGGTGACAGAGACCCAGTACTTC. Amino acids: CASSLVTETQYF.

This clonotype was observed many times. The genes are TRBV4-1 and TRBJ2-7; D is undetermined. With 0 bases removed from V and 4 bases from J, the gap between germline ends came to 16 bases. Germline CDR1 reads MGHRA; CDR2 reads YSYEKL. This CDR3 is 16 amino acids long. The chain's CDR3 is CASSQDRQSSVYEQYF. In DNA form, the CDR3 reads TGCGCCAGCAGCCAAGATCGGCAGTCCTCGGTATACGAGCAGTACTTC.

This clonotype was seen ten or more times. The gene calls are TRBV9 and TRBJ2-3; possible D gene TRBD2, 6 bases. Germline loops: CDR1 SGDLS, CDR2 YYNGEE. V was cut by 3 bases and J by 9 bases, with 11 bases left in between. The CDR3 contains 12 residues. CDR3 sequence reads: CASSANGGTQYF. In DNA, the CDR3 is TGTGCCAGCAGCGCAAATGGGGGGACGCAGTATTTT.

In its sample, this clonotype was seen many times. This sequence joins TRBV12-3 or TRBV12-4 and TRBJ2-7; D is perhaps TRBD2 (5 bases). The V end was cut by 3 bases, the J end by 1 base, with 7 bases between. This CDR3 spans 13 amino acids. CDR3 region: CASSLERSYEQYF. The CDR3 bases are TGTGCCAGCAGTTTGGAGCGGTCCTACGAGCAGTACTTC.

This clonotype has more than one count but fewer than ten. The chain combines TRBV10-3 with TRBJ2-3; a weak D match, TRBD2 (6 bases). Per the germline V gene, CDR1 is ENHRY and CDR2 is SYGVKD. Trimming stripped 1 base from V and 4 bases from J, with 21 bases between. The CDR3 runs to 18 residues. CDR3 in DNA: TGTGCCATCAGTGAGTTTTGGGGTAGCGGAGCGTTTTCAGATACGCAGTATTTT. As protein: CAISEFWGSGAFSDTQYF.

The V gene is TRBV7-9, the J gene TRBJ2-7; 11 bases are shared with TRBD1. Trimming removed 5 bases from V and 3 bases from J; junction bases left unmatched: 9. Germline V gives CDR1 SEHNR, CDR2 FQNEAQ (reference sequence). This CDR3 contains 16 residues. CDR3 sequence reads: CASSLTDRGPIYEQYF. The CDR3 nucleotides are TGTGCCAGCAGCCTAACGGACAGGGGGCCTATCTACGAGCAGTACTTC.